This T cell receptor (beta chain) was found in a study of preoperative IRX-2 immunotherapy in early breast cancer. The CDR3 is made up of 15 amino acids. Trimming cost V 4 bases and J 5 bases, with 17 bases left between them. Treatment defined: preoperative locoregional IRX-2 cytokine immunotherapy. Samples came from a phase Ib trial of preoperative locoregional IRX-2 cytokine immunotherapy. TCRdb's copy holds only in-frame clones and misses some; the assay was immunoSEQ multiplex PCR. The table records around 11,000 clones, 75% to 90% of them present only once. This clonotype originated in a human donor with breast cancer. The chain is built from TRBV7-1 and TRBJ1-1, with D perhaps TRBD1 (6 bases). TRBV7-1 is identified as an open reading frame with a role that is uncertain. The specimen was lymph node tissue, collected before IRX-2 immunotherapy. The CDR3 loop is CASSLGGRYQTEAFF. DNA of the CDR3: TGTGCCAGCAGCTTAGGGGGACGGTATCAGACTGAAGCTTTCTTT.